Presented here are 19 T cell receptor beta chains from one specimen sequenced in a study of cytomegalovirus exposure and HLA in healthy donors. Amplification used 60 Vbeta primers and 13 Jbeta primers. The table came from immunoSEQ multiplex PCR; TCRdb's copy has only in-frame clones and leaves some out. The table includes roughly 140,000 clones, roughly 78% detected once. The sequencing input was PBMCs. The receptors here all came from a man aged 50 to 59 in good health and CMV-seropositive.

This CDR3 is CASSLALYGYTF. In nucleotides, the CDR3 is TGTGCCAGCAGCTTGGCACTCTATGGCTACACCTTC. The chain combines TRBV5-6 with TRBJ1-2, with D unclear. This CDR3 has 12 amino acids. V shed 0 bases and J shed 4 bases, with 4 bases lying between them. Per germline, CDR1 SGHDT and CDR2 YYEEEE.

The genes are TRBV5-1 and TRBJ2-5, with 10 bases fitting TRBD2. The CDR3 sequence is 16 residues long. Germline CDR1 reads SGHRS; CDR2 reads YFSETQ. V was clipped by 4 bases and J by 6 bases; unmatched bases: 12. The CDR3 reads CASSRALAGVRKTQYF. Here the CDR3 DNA reads TGCGCCAGCAGCCGAGCTCTAGCGGGAGTTCGGAAGACCCAGTACTTC.

This clone has just one count. The chain links TRBV5-8 to TRBJ2-1; perhaps TRBD2 as D (5 bases). V was trimmed by 1 base and J by 2 bases, leaving 13 bases between them. CDR1 and CDR2 from the germline V gene are SGHTS and YDEGEE. The CDR3 has 16 amino acids. CDR3 loop: CASSLMLQAAYNEQFF. The DNA for the CDR3 is TGTGCCAGCAGCTTGATGTTACAAGCGGCCTACAATGAGCAGTTCTTC. Full variable domain (missing parts from reference TRBV5-8 and TRBJ2-1): EAGVTQSPTHLIKTRGQQATLRCSPISGHTSVYWYQQALGLGLQFLLWYDEGEERNRGNFPPRFSGRQFPNYSSELNVNALELEDSALYLCASSLMLQAAYNEQFFGPGTRLTVL.

V usage is TRBV11-3 and J usage is TRBJ2-1, with D uncertain. The CDR3 runs to 16 residues. V lost 1 base, J lost 1 base, and 11 bases lay in between. Germline CDR1 reads SGHNT; CDR2 reads YENEEA. The DNA of the CDR3 is TGTGCCAGCAGCTTAGGAACTATTAGGTCCTACAATGAGCAGTTCTTC. It is translated as CASSLGTIRSYNEQFF.

The chain has TRBV11-2 and TRBJ2-5; possibly TRBD2 for D (6 bases). This CDR3 is 14 amino acids long. Trimming removed 1 base at V and 5 bases at J, with 11 bases between. Germline CDR1 is SGHAT and CDR2 is FQNNGV. CDR3 loop: CASSLVAGRETQYF. The CDR3 region has the DNA TGTGCCAGCAGCTTAGTAGCAGGGAGGGAGACCCAGTACTTC. Full variable domain (rest looked up from reference TRBV11-2 and TRBJ2-5): EAGVAQSPRYKIIEKRQSVAFWCNPISGHATLYWYQQILGQGPKLLIQFQNNGVVDDSQLPKDRFSAERLKGVDSTLKIQPAKLEDSAVYLCASSLVAGRETQYFGPGTRLLVL.

V gene TRBV7-9 combines with J gene TRBJ2-7, with TRBD1 matching over 7 bases. Germline V gives CDR1 SEHNR, CDR2 FQNEAQ (reference sequence). Trimming at V came to 1 base and at J to 4 bases, leaving 1 base not matched to a gene. The CDR3 loop spans 13 amino acids. CDR3 loop: CASSLGGQYEQYF. CDR3 DNA sequence: TGTGCCAGCAGCTTAGGGGGACAGTACGAGCAGTACTTC.

The chain couples TRBV19 to TRBJ2-5, with D possibly TRBD2 on 5 matching bases. The CDR3 has 12 residues. Germline V gives CDR1 LNHDA, CDR2 SQIVND (reference sequence). DNA of the CDR3: TGTGCGTGTAGCGCTGCTGGGGAGACCCAGTACTTC. Translated, it gives CACSAAGETQYF.

This sequence joins TRBV7-2 and TRBJ2-7, with TRBD2 matching over 10 bases. This CDR3 contains 15 residues. J was trimmed by 3 bases and V by 3 bases; bases with no gene match: 5. In germline, CDR1 is SGHTA, CDR2 FQGNSA. In DNA, the CDR3 is TGTGCCAGCAGCTTTGGGGCTAGCGGGAGCTACGAGCAGTACTTC. Protein product: CASSFGASGSYEQYF. Full variable domain (remainder filled in from reference TRBV7-2 and TRBJ2-7): GAGVSQSPSNKVTEKGKDVELRCDPISGHTALYWYRQSLGQGLEFLIYFQGNSAPDKSGLPSDRFSAERTGGSVSTLTIQRTQQEDSAVYLCASSFGASGSYEQYFGPGTRLTVT.

This chain links TRBV30 with TRBJ2-3, with 7 positions matching TRBD2. CDR3 length: 15 residues. Germline V gives CDR1 GTSNPN, CDR2 SVGIG (reference sequence). V lost 5 bases and J lost 6; bases outside the gene matches: 14. CDR3 sequence: CAWGVASGFPDTQYF. The CDR3 bases are TGTGCCTGGGGGGTGGCTAGCGGCTTCCCGGATACGCAGTATTTT.

J is TRBJ2-7 and V is TRBV29-1; tentative D call: TRBD1 (5 bases). The length of the CDR3 is 13 residues. Germline V gene sequence: CDR1 SQVTM, CDR2 ANQGSEA. Trimming removed 4 bases at V and 3 bases at J, with 13 bases between. The CDR3 loop reads CSVVLRTNYEQYF. In DNA form, the CDR3 reads TGCAGCGTTGTTTTACGGACAAACTACGAGCAGTACTTC.

This chain links TRBV2 with TRBJ2-7; tentative D call: TRBD1 (5 bases). V dropped 2 bases and J dropped 2 bases, with 13 bases sitting between them. Germline V gene lookup returns CDR1 SNHLY and CDR2 FYNNEI. This CDR3 comprises 15 residues. CDR3 in amino acids: CASSEPARATYEQYF. In DNA, the CDR3 is TGTGCCAGCAGTGAACCCGCCAGGGCCACCTACGAGCAGTACTTC.

Only one count was recorded for this clone. V and J are TRBV7-9 and TRBJ1-1; 9 nucleotides line up with TRBD1. The CDR3 extends over 17 amino acids. The germline V gene encodes CDR1 SEHNR and CDR2 FQNEAQ (reference sequence). J gave up 5 bases and V 0 bases, and 10 bases lay outside the gene matches. The CDR3 region is CASSLAGQGGLRTEAFF. CDR3 in DNA: TGTGCCAGCAGCTTAGCGGGACAGGGCGGTCTGAGGACTGAAGCTTTCTTT. Full variable domain (outside the CDR3, taken from reference TRBV7-9 and TRBJ1-1): DTGVSQNPRHKITKRGQNVTFRCDPISEHNRLYWYRQTLGQGPEFLTYFQNEAQLEKSRLLSDRFSAERPKGSFSTLEIQRTEQGDSAMYLCASSLAGQGGLRTEAFFGQGTRLTVV.

The chain is built from TRBV30 and TRBJ1-1; 9 nucleotides line up with TRBD1. Germline V lookup: CDR1 GTSNPN, CDR2 SVGIG (reference sequence). The CDR3 loop spans 13 amino acids. V shed 7 bases and J 4 bases; nucleotides not matched to a gene: 7. The CDR3 sequence is CAYQTGGSTEAFF. The CDR3 region has the DNA TGTGCCTACCAGACAGGGGGAAGCACTGAAGCTTTCTTT.

The chain couples TRBV30 to TRBJ2-7; TRBD2 aligns across 10 bases. This CDR3 region has 13 residues. Germline-derived CDR1 and CDR2 are GTSNPN and SVGIG (reference sequence). The ends lost 3 bases at V and 4 bases at J; junction bases unmatched: 3. CDR3 sequence reads: CAWRGLAPYEQYF. The CDR3 DNA sequence: TGTGCCTGGAGGGGACTAGCGCCGTACGAGCAGTACTTC.

The chain carries TRBV5-6 and TRBJ1-6; D is perhaps TRBD1 (6 bases). Germline V gives CDR1 SGHDT, CDR2 YYEEEE. The V end lost 4 bases, the J end lost 9 bases, and 17 bases lay between the germline ends. This CDR3 spans 15 amino acids. This chain's CDR3 is CASSRRSGVSSPLHF. CDR3 coding DNA: TGTGCCAGCAGCCGGAGGTCAGGGGTAAGTTCACCCCTCCACTTT.

The chain recombines TRBV28 with TRBJ1-5, with D perhaps matching TRBD1 (6 bases). CDR1 is MDHEN, CDR2 SYDVKM, per germline. Trimming shortened V by 6 bases and J by 2 bases, and 23 bases separated the two germline ends. The CDR3 loop spans 18 amino acids. As DNA, the CDR3 is TGTGCCAGCAGCCGAACAGGGTTCAGACACCGGGGCAATCAGCCCCAGCATTTT. Its translation: CASSRTGFRHRGNQPQHF.

The gene calls are TRBV7-9 and TRBJ2-5, with D maybe TRBD2 (6 bases). This CDR3 is built from 13 residues. V lost 6 bases to trimming and J lost 5 bases, with 13 bases between them. The germline CDR1 and CDR2 sequences are SEHNR and FQNEAQ (reference sequence). CDR3 loop: CASRLLAWETQYF. The CDR3 DNA sequence: TGTGCCAGCAGGTTACTAGCTTGGGAGACCCAGTACTTC.

Comment on this clone: Other DNA sequences of this sample code for an identical CDR3. This chain links TRBV5-1 with TRBJ2-2, with 11 nucleotides matching TRBD2. The V gene end was trimmed by 3 bases and the J gene end by 0 bases; junction bases not matched to a gene: 1. The germline V gene encodes CDR1 SGHRS and CDR2 YFSETQ. The CDR3 runs to 16 residues. The CDR3: CASSSGLAANTGELFF. For the CDR3, the DNA is TGCGCCAGCAGCTCGGGACTAGCGGCGAACACCGGGGAGCTGTTTTTT.

J is TRBJ2-7 and V is TRBV30, with D perhaps matching TRBD1 (5 bases). This CDR3 contains 16 residues. Germline V gene sequence: CDR1 GTSNPN, CDR2 SVGIG (reference sequence). V was shortened by 1 base and J by 0 bases, with 16 bases between the two germline ends. The CDR3 DNA is TGTGCCTGGAGTGCCCCTAGGGGAACAAGCTCCTACGAGCAGTACTTC. Its protein is CAWSAPRGTSSYEQYF.